Included here is one T cell receptor (beta chain) sequence, with context. Antigen: not known. The sample is drawn from a study of T cell responses to AZD1222 COVID-19 vaccine. Study-wide findings and caveats: Per reports, nearly half of all spike-specific TCRs target regions that are unmutated in variants. Mapped onto spike, vaccine-associated CD4 TCRs spanned it and were dominant at 160-218 and 743-854. Donors were mostly white British, more females; clonal diversity possibly underestimated.

Measured with immunoSEQ multiplex PCR; TCRdb has only the in-frame clones, and not every one. This sample has about 120,000 clones, with 85% to 95% found just once. This CDR3 comprises 15 residues. Trimming removed 4 bases at V and 3 bases at J, with 14 bases between. Germline CDR1 and CDR2: SGHRS and YFSETQ. This TCR derives from an adult in good health. The chain recombines TRBV5-1 with TRBJ1-5; D might be TRBD1 (6 bases). The material sequenced was peripheral blood, taken on day 0 of AZD1222 vaccination. The DNA of the CDR3 is TGCGCCAGCAGCCAGGGGACGGCATTCAATCAGCCCCAGCATTTT. Protein product: CASSQGTAFNQPQHF.